These T cell receptor beta chains were read from a single sample in a study of tumor and adjacent non-tumor tissue in lung cancer. In TCRdb, the multiplex PCR reads were re-called with MiXCR into one record per CDR3 protein. This table holds more than 85,000 distinct CDR3 sequences, 62% found once. The specimen was distant non-tumor lung tissue. The receptors stem from a man aged 55 to 70 with non-small cell lung cancer. Both conserved end residues are part of each CDR3. The order of the fields is V gene, D gene, J gene, clone size, CDR3 protein, CDR3 DNA. The D gene is left open where the match is weak. Some rows mark clone size as missing; the rest say once, few, many or name a class of expanded clone.

v_call: TRBV12-3/TRBV12-4; d_call: TRBD2; j_call: TRBJ2-1; clone_size: many; cdr3_aa: CASSAGTSGPPFEFF; cdr3_nt: TGTGCCAGCAGTGCTGGGACTAGCGGGCCCCCATTTGAGTTCTTC
v_call: TRBV20-1; d_call: TRBD2; j_call: TRBJ2-1; clone_size: -; cdr3_aa: CSAVSGSNYNEQFF; cdr3_nt: TGCAGTGCTGTTAGCGGGAGTAACTACAATGAGCAGTTCTTC
v_call: TRBV11-3; d_call: TRBD2; j_call: TRBJ2-7; clone_size: once; cdr3_aa: CASMRVSGSSYEKYF; cdr3_nt: TGTGCCAGTATGAGGGTTAGCGGGAGCTCCTACGAGAAGTACTTC
v_call: TRBV6-1; d_call: -; j_call: TRBJ1-1; clone_size: once; cdr3_aa: CTIARGPTEASF; cdr3_nt: TGTACCATCGCCCGGGGCCCCACTGAAGCTTCCTTT
v_call: TRBV29-1; d_call: -; j_call: TRBJ2-5; clone_size: many; cdr3_aa: CSVRQVGETQYF; cdr3_nt: TGCAGCGTCCGACAGGTTGGGGAGACCCAGTACTTC
v_call: TRBV14; d_call: -; j_call: TRBJ1-3; clone_size: few; cdr3_aa: CASSRRGIFGNTIYF; cdr3_nt: TGTGCCAGCAGCCGCCGAGGGATCTTTGGAAACACCATATATTTT
v_call: TRBV20-1; d_call: -; j_call: TRBJ2-7; clone_size: many; cdr3_aa: CSASGQKRPYEQYF; cdr3_nt: TGCAGTGCTAGCGGCCAGAAACGGCCCTACGAGCAGTACTTC
v_call: TRBV20-1; d_call: TRBD2; j_call: TRBJ2-3; clone_size: many; cdr3_aa: CSARGWGLAETDTQYF; cdr3_nt: TGCAGTGCTAGAGGTTGGGGACTAGCGGAAACAGATACGCAGTATTTT
v_call: TRBV5-1; d_call: TRBD2; j_call: TRBJ2-2; clone_size: many; cdr3_aa: CASSAGSGTRNTGELFF; cdr3_nt: TGCGCCAGCAGCGCCGGTTCCGGGACTAGAAACACCGGGGAGCTGTTTTTT
v_call: TRBV6-2/TRBV6-3; d_call: TRBD1; j_call: TRBJ1-1; clone_size: many; cdr3_aa: CASRDHRGLNTEAFF; cdr3_nt: TGTGCCAGCAGAGACCACAGGGGGCTCAACACTGAAGCTTTCTTT